Sequencing of this T cell receptor beta chain was carried out in a study of Graves' ophthalmopathy and Graves' hyperthyroidism. This CDR3 is built from 14 residues. Germline CDR1 and CDR2: LNHNV and YYDKDF (reference sequence). Between the trimmed V and J ends, which lost 5 bases and 0 bases, there was a span of 7 bases. RNA transcripts were the template, and TCR beta CDR3 regions were amplified from them. RT-PCR with HTBI primers came first, then second-round multiplex PCR. TCRdb redid the calling of the multiplex PCR reads with MiXCR, one entry per CDR3 protein. The data show 300,000 to 400,000 distinct CDR3 sequences, about a sixth seen once. This clonotype was detected ten times or more.

J is TRBJ2-2 and V is TRBV15; D call uncertain. This TCR came from an adult man with Graves' ophthalmopathy. Specimen: peripheral blood. CDR3 region: CATSQVTNTGELFF. CDR3 coding DNA: TGTGCCACCAGCCAAGTTACGAACACCGGGGAGCTGTTTTTT.